Listed below are T cell receptor beta chains from one sample, sequenced in a study of T-cell reconstitution after alpha-beta-depleted transplantation in children. TCRdb reprocessed the PCR reads with MiXCR, giving one entry per CDR3 protein. This sample carries under 450,000 distinct CDR3 sequences, roughly 17% of them seen once, and the ten largest clones take around 28%. Material: PBMCs, mostly from graft donor cells, obtained 360 days after TCRalphabeta/CD19-depleted stem cell transplant. The receptor set was obtained from a boy under three years old who had a stem cell transplant for Wiskott-Aldrich syndrome, so the T cells may come from the graft donor. CDR3s include the opening cysteine and the closing phenylalanine or tryptophan. The order of the fields is CDR3 protein, CDR3 DNA, J gene, V gene, D gene, clone size. A D gene is named only where the DNA matches it firmly. Not every row has a clone size; where given, it reads once, few, many or a size class.

CDR3: CASSQRLAGSYEQYF; DNA: TGTGCCAGCAGTCAACGGCTAGCGGGCTCCTACGAGCAGTACTTC; J: TRBJ2-7; V: TRBV7-9; D: TRBD2; size: many
CDR3: CSARDISGLTDTQYF; DNA: TGCAGTGCTAGAGATATTTCGGGACTCACAGATACGCAGTATTTT; J: TRBJ2-3; V: TRBV20-1; D: .; size: .
CDR3: CASSPGSSYEQYF; DNA: TGTGCCAGCAGTCCAGGTAGCTCCTACGAGCAGTACTTC; J: TRBJ2-7; V: TRBV28; D: .; size: many
CDR3: CASRRGELGTDTQYF; DNA: TGTGCCAGCCGCCGGGGGGAGTTGGGCACAGATACGCAGTATTTT; J: TRBJ2-3; V: TRBV2; D: TRBD2; size: few
CDR3: CASRAPGDTQYF; DNA: TGTGCCAGCAGAGCCCCGGGAGATACGCAGTATTTT; J: TRBJ2-3; V: TRBV2; D: .; size: few
CDR3: CSARGQGANEQYF; DNA: TGCAGTGCTAGAGGGCAGGGGGCGAACGAGCAGTACTTC; J: TRBJ2-7; V: TRBV20-1; D: TRBD1; size: .
CDR3: CASSSVDEQYF; DNA: TGCGCCAGCAGCTCCGTGGACGAGCAGTACTTC; J: TRBJ2-7; V: TRBV5-1; D: .; size: many
CDR3: CASSLPIMEATGELFF; DNA: TGTGCCAGCAGTTTACCGATTATGGAAGCGACCGGGGAGCTGTTTTTT; J: TRBJ2-2; V: TRBV28; D: .; size: .
CDR3: CASVSGRGLGNSPLHF; DNA: TGTGCCAGCGTCTCGGGAAGGGGGCTTGGGAATTCACCCCTCCACTTT; J: TRBJ1-6; V: TRBV28; D: TRBD1; size: few
CDR3: CASSLGIGRPNEQFF; DNA: TGCGCCAGCAGCCTCGGTATAGGGCGCCCTAATGAGCAGTTCTTC; J: TRBJ2-1; V: TRBV5-1; D: .; size: few
CDR3: CASSLRQGLSYNEQFF; DNA: TGCGCCAGCAGCTTAAGACAGGGCCTCTCCTACAATGAGCAGTTCTTC; J: TRBJ2-1; V: TRBV5-1; D: TRBD1; size: once
CDR3: CASSLRPARNEQFF; DNA: TGCGCCAGCAGCCTTCGACCGGCAAGGAATGAGCAGTTCTTC; J: TRBJ2-1; V: TRBV5-1; D: .; size: .
CDR3: CASTPVAHYTGELFF; DNA: TGTGCCAGCACTCCAGTAGCACACTACACCGGGGAGCTGTTTTTT; J: TRBJ2-2; V: TRBV7-9; D: .; size: many
CDR3: CASSSVTDTQYF; DNA: TGTGCCAGCAGCTCAGTCACAGATACGCAGTATTTT; J: TRBJ2-3; V: TRBV7-2; D: .; size: .